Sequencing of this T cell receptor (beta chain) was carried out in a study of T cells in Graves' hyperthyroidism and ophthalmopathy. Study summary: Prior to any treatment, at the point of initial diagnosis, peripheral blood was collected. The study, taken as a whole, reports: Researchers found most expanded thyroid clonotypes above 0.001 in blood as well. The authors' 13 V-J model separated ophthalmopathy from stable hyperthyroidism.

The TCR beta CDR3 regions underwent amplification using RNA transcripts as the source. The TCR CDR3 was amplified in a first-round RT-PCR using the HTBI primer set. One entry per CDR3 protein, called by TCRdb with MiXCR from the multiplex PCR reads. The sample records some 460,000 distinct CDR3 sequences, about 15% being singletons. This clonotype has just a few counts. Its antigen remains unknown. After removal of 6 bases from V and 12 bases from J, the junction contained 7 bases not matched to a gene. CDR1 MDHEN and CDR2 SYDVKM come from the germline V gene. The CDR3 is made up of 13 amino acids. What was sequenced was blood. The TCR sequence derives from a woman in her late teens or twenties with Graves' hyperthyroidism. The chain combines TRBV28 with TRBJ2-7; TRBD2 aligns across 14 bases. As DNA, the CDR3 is TGTGCCAGCAGCCGACTAGCGGGAGGGCCGCTGTACTTC. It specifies CASSRLAGGPLYF.